This TCR beta chain was captured in a study of shared clonotypes between healthy human individuals. In the study overall: Each donor contributed plates that comprised three CD4 naive, three CD4 memory, two CD8 naive and one CD8 memory.

With regard to this clone: The antigen is undetermined.

General study findings and limits: Incomplete sequencing of sorted subsets was indicated by rarefaction despite large depth. In contrast to clonotypes shared by all four donors, non-shared clonotypes had lower generation probabilities.

Terminally differentiated effector memory CD45RA+ cells were excluded from the naive CD8 cells, which were CD45RO-negative and positively selected for CCR7. In the authors' workflow: Without quality scores, immunoSEQ junctional reads could not be filtered like full-length reads. Produced via immunoSEQ multiplex PCR; TCRdb's table is partial and in-frame only. V, J and clone size were drawn from that table, and D and trimming were deduced from the DNA. Of about 600,000 clones in the sample, 95% to 98% were seen once. This clonotype was sampled from a man aged 25 to 45 in good health. Input material: naive CD8+ T cells sorted from blood.

CDR3 nucleotides: TGTGCCAGCAGCATTAGCGGGAGCCGTCGCTACGAGCAGTACTTC. Its translation is CASSISGSRRYEQYF. The genes are TRBV27 and TRBJ2-7; 9 bases align to TRBD2. The ends lost 6 bases at V and 3 bases at J; junction bases unmatched: 9. The CDR3 runs 15 residues. Per germline, CDR1 MNHEY and CDR2 SMNVEV (reference sequence).